The 28 T cell receptor beta chains below come from one sample, sequenced in a study of CD8+ T cells in alopecia areata. Treatment defined: oral pan-JAK inhibitor, 5-10 mg twice daily. cDNA reverse transcribed from extracted RNA served as the sequencing template. Profiled with immunoSEQ multiplex PCR; TCRdb holds only in-frame clones, not every one. The data contain about 140,000 clones, around 87% of them singletons. Sequenced material: CD8+ T cells sorted from blood, taken at week 4, from a patient treated with tofacitinib. All receptors come from a human donor with alopecia areata.

The V and J genes are TRBV27 and TRBJ2-5; possibly TRBD2 for D (6 bases). The CDR3 is 13 residues long. The germline V and J ends were trimmed by 5 bases and 5 bases, with 12 bases remaining between them. Germline loops: CDR1 MNHEY, CDR2 SMNVEV (reference sequence). For the CDR3, the DNA is TGTGCCAGCAGTCCCTCGACTAGGGAGACCCAGTACTTC. This sequence encodes CASSPSTRETQYF.

Note on this clone: The same CDR3 also results from other DNA sequences found in this sample. This chain links TRBV29-1 with TRBJ2-1; D remains ambiguous. V lost 3 bases and J 4 bases, leaving 7 bases between the germline ends. The CDR3 is made up of 12 amino acids. Germline loops: CDR1 SQVTM, CDR2 ANQGSEA. CDR3 sequence reads: CSVERGYNEQFF. The CDR3 DNA sequence: TGCAGCGTTGAGCGAGGTTACAATGAGCAGTTCTTC.

The chain employs TRBV7-8 and TRBJ2-2, with D tentatively TRBD1 (5 bases). This CDR3 region has 16 residues. V was clipped by 3 bases and J by 1 base, with 12 bases between them. Germline CDR1 reads SGHVS; CDR2 reads FQNEAQ. This CDR3 is CASSFQGMGNTGELFF. CDR3 DNA sequence: TGTGCCAGCAGCTTTCAGGGAATGGGGAACACCGGGGAGCTGTTTTTT.

This chain connects TRBV7-9 to TRBJ2-3, with D tentatively TRBD1 (6 bases). The CDR3 runs 15 residues. V lost 5 bases, J lost 0 bases, and 12 bases lay in between. Looked up from germline, CDR1 is SEHNR and CDR2 is FQNEAQ (reference sequence). The CDR3 here is CASSLGQTSTDTQYF. The CDR3 region has the DNA TGTGCCAGCAGCCTCGGACAGACTAGCACAGATACGCAGTATTTT.

The V call is TRBV9, the J call TRBJ2-2, with TRBD2 identical over 8 bases. The junction had 8 bases not matched to a gene; V was cut back by 0 bases and J by 4 bases. This CDR3 region has 17 residues. CDR1 and CDR2 (germline): SGDLS, YYNGEE. CDR3 sequence: CASSVEGTSVLTGELFF. CDR3 DNA sequence: TGTGCCAGCAGCGTAGAGGGGACTAGTGTTCTCACCGGGGAGCTGTTTTTT.

Only a few counts were recorded for this clone. In DNA, the CDR3 is TGTGCCAGTAATTGGGGAGGCACCGGGGAGCTGTTTTTT. Its protein product is CASNWGGTGELFF. The chain employs TRBV19 and TRBJ2-2; D perhaps matches TRBD2 (6 bases). Trimming took off 7 bases at V and 4 bases at J, with 10 bases between the two ends. CDR1 and CDR2 from the germline V gene are LNHDA and SQIVND (reference sequence). There are 13 residues in the CDR3.

The V and J genes are TRBV29-1 and TRBJ2-7; D remains ambiguous. CDR1 is SQVTM and CDR2 is ANQGSEA in the germline V gene. V was shortened by 0 bases and J by 2 bases, with 11 bases between the two germline ends. There are 14 residues in the CDR3. CDR3 protein: CSVEDPSTPYEQYF. The CDR3 coding sequence is TGCAGCGTTGAAGATCCCAGCACACCCTACGAGCAGTACTTC.

V gene TRBV5-1 combines with J gene TRBJ1-1; D remains ambiguous. Trimming removed 7 bases from V and 1 base from J, with 8 bases in between. This CDR3 comprises 12 residues. The V gene's germline CDR1 is SGHRS and CDR2 YFSETQ. CDR3 protein: CASGSTNTEAFF. Here the CDR3 DNA reads TGCGCCAGCGGGTCAACGAACACTGAAGCTTTCTTT.

The CDR3 DNA reads as TGTGCCAGTAGTATATTGTTTCGACAGAGCGAGCAGTACTTC. Translating gives CASSILFRQSEQYF. V and J are TRBV19 and TRBJ2-7; perhaps TRBD1 as D (5 bases). From germline, CDR1 is LNHDA and CDR2 SQIVND (reference sequence). This CDR3 is 14 amino acids long. Trimming took 2 bases from V and 6 from J, leaving 14 bases between them. Drawing the rest from reference TRBV19 and TRBJ2-7, the complete variable domain is DGGITQSPKYLFRKEGQNVTLSCEQNLNHDAMYWYRQDPGQGLRLIYYSQIVNDFQKGDIAEGYSVSREKKESFPLTVTSAQKNPTAFYLCASSILFRQSEQYFGPGTRLTVT.

The chain has TRBV7-3 and TRBJ1-2, with D possibly matching TRBD1 (6 bases). CDR3 length: 14 amino acids. Germline loops: CDR1 SGHTA, CDR2 FQGTGA. V lost 2 bases and J 4 bases, leaving 11 bases between the germline ends. Here the CDR3 reads CASSLARTVYGYTF. Written as DNA, the CDR3 is TGTGCCAGCAGCTTAGCTCGGACAGTCTATGGCTACACCTTC. The variable domain in full, with the rest retrieved from reference TRBV7-3 and TRBJ1-2, is GAGVSQTPSNKVTEKGKYVELRCDPISGHTALYWYRQSLGQGPEFLIYFQGTGAADDSGLPNDRFFAVRPEGSVSTLKIQRTERGDSAVYLCASSLARTVYGYTFGSGTRLTVV.

With regard to this clone: Distinct nucleotide sequences in the sample also encode this CDR3. This chain connects TRBV4-1 to TRBJ2-7, with D hard to call. This CDR3 region has 11 residues. Per the germline V gene, CDR1 is MGHRA and CDR2 is YSYEKL. V lost 3 bases and J lost 3, with 3 bases in between. The CDR3 is CASSQDYEQYF. The CDR3 DNA is TGCGCCAGCAGCCAGGACTACGAGCAGTACTTC.

The V and J genes are TRBV29-1 and TRBJ2-5, with D perhaps matching TRBD1 (5 bases). Germline V gene sequence: CDR1 SQVTM, CDR2 ANQGSEA. The CDR3 consists of 18 residues. V shed 2 bases and J shed 5 bases, with 27 bases lying between them. The CDR3 DNA reads TGCAGCGTTGAACTTGAAGGGGCCGGATCCCGAACTTTGGAGACCCAGTACTTC. It yields the protein CSVELEGAGSRTLETQYF.

The V call is TRBV5-1, the J call TRBJ2-4, with 7 bases lining up with TRBD2. The J segment lost 8 bases and the V segment lost 7 bases, leaving 6 bases of the junction unmatched. The CDR3 covers 12 residues. Germline assignment: CDR1 SGHRS and CDR2 YFSETQ. In DNA form, the CDR3 reads TGCGCCAGCCGAAGGGAGGGGCACATTCAGTACTTC. Protein product: CASRREGHIQYF.

Comment on this clone: The same CDR3 can be traced to other DNA sequences in this sample. The V and J genes are TRBV5-1 and TRBJ2-7; TRBD1 agrees at 8 bases. J was trimmed by 2 bases and V by 4 bases; bases with no gene match: 5. Germline CDR1 and CDR2: SGHRS and YFSETQ. CDR3 length equals 14 residues. CDR3: CASSPGTGPYEQYF. The DNA of the CDR3 is TGCGCCAGCAGCCCCGGGACAGGACCCTACGAGCAGTACTTC.

This chain connects TRBV7-9 to TRBJ2-2, with D hard to call. The germline gives CDR1 SEHNR, CDR2 FQNEAQ (reference sequence). The CDR3 spans 12 residues. The V gene lost 6 bases and the J gene lost 4 bases, with 6 bases spanning the gap. CDR3 loop: CASRLLTGELFF. The CDR3 nucleotides read TGTGCCAGCAGATTACTCACCGGGGAGCTGTTTTTT.

CDR3 bases: TGCAGCGTTACCCCCGGGGGCACTGAAGCTTTCTTT. Protein sequence: CSVTPGGTEAFF. The V call is TRBV29-1, the J call TRBJ1-1; maybe TRBD1 (5 bases). Trimming stripped 5 bases from V and 4 bases from J, with 11 bases between. Germline V gives CDR1 SQVTM, CDR2 ANQGSEA. This CDR3 contains 12 residues.

CDR3 in amino acids: CAWSQTSGFTDTQYF. CDR3 DNA: TGTGCCTGGAGTCAGACTAGCGGGTTCACAGATACGCAGTATTTT. The V gene is TRBV30, the J gene TRBJ2-3; TRBD2 agrees at 10 bases. The CDR3 is 15 amino acids. Germline CDR1 reads GTSNPN; CDR2 reads SVGIG (reference sequence). The ends lost 2 bases at V and 2 bases at J; junction bases unmatched: 4.

V is TRBV29-1 and J is TRBJ2-5; TRBD1 matches 9 bases. Germline V gene lookup returns CDR1 SQVTM and CDR2 ANQGSEA. The CDR3 totals 15 residues. V lost 6 bases and J lost 4; bases outside the gene matches: 12. CDR3 sequence: CSVPYPTGGLETQYF. DNA for the CDR3: TGCAGCGTACCGTACCCGACAGGGGGTTTAGAGACCCAGTACTTC.

CDR3 sequence reads: CSVDIGSYNEQFF. The CDR3, as DNA: TGCAGCGTTGATATTGGCTCCTACAATGAGCAGTTCTTC. The V gene is TRBV29-1, the J gene TRBJ2-1, with D unresolved. V was pared by 3 bases and J by 0 bases, with 6 bases between. This CDR3 has 13 residues. Germline lookup yields CDR1 SQVTM and CDR2 ANQGSEA.

The chain links TRBV7-9 to TRBJ2-7; D remains unclear. Germline assignment: CDR1 SEHNR and CDR2 FQNEAQ (reference sequence). Between the trimmed V and J ends, which lost 10 bases and 2 bases, there was a span of 18 bases. The CDR3 extends over 14 amino acids. The CDR3 spells CATSSTAGAYEQYF. The CDR3 bases are TGTGCCACCTCCTCCACGGCTGGGGCCTACGAGCAGTACTTC.

CDR3 protein: CASSWGQTYEQYF. The CDR3, as DNA: TGTGCCAGCAGCTGGGGACAAACCTACGAGCAGTACTTC. This chain links TRBV11-2 with TRBJ2-7; tentative D call: TRBD1 (6 bases). Germline assignment: CDR1 SGHAT and CDR2 FQNNGV. V dropped 4 bases and J dropped 2 bases, with 9 bases sitting between them. This CDR3 is 13 amino acids long.

This clone was seen once. J is TRBJ1-4 and V is TRBV18; D not certain. With 3 bases removed from V and 0 bases from J, the gap between germline ends came to 8 bases. CDR3 length: 15 amino acids. Germline loops: CDR1 KGHSH, CDR2 LQKENI. The CDR3 region is CASSPSSATNEKLFF. The CDR3 DNA is TGTGCCAGCTCACCTTCGAGTGCAACTAATGAAAAACTGTTTTTT.

This chain connects TRBV6-5 to TRBJ2-1; 8 nucleotides agree with TRBD2. V shed 6 bases, J shed 4 bases, and the junction held 8 bases outside the gene matches. Germline lookup yields CDR1 MNHEY and CDR2 SVGAGI. The CDR3 contains 15 residues. As DNA, the CDR3 is TGTGCCAGCAGACAACAGGCGGGAGGATACAATGAGCAGTTCTTC. This sequence encodes CASRQQAGGYNEQFF.

The chain employs TRBV30 and TRBJ1-5; D unresolved. Trimming left V 1 base short and J 0 bases short, with 7 bases between. The germline CDR1 and CDR2 sequences are GTSNPN and SVGIG (reference sequence). This CDR3 is 14 amino acids long. CDR3 in DNA: TGTGCCTGGAGTGCGACAAATAGCAATCAGCCCCAGCATTTT. It specifies CAWSATNSNQPQHF. The full variable domain, in which reference TRBV30 and TRBJ1-5 provide the parts outside the CDR3, is SQTIHQWPATLVQPVGSPLSLECTVEGTSNPNLYWYRQAAGRGLQLLFYSVGIGQISSEVPQNLSASRPQDRQFILSSKKLLLSDSGFYLCAWSATNSNQPQHFGDGTRLSIL.

J is TRBJ2-3 and V is TRBV5-1; 11 positions agree with TRBD2. J gave up 4 bases and V 4 bases, and 8 bases lay outside the gene matches. Germline V gene data show CDR1 as SGHRS and CDR2 as YFSETQ. The CDR3 runs to 16 residues. In DNA, the CDR3 is TGCGCCAGCAGCCAAACCTTAGCGGGAGGGGCAGATACGCAGTATTTT. Translated: CASSQTLAGGADTQYF.

This clone was detected only once. The CDR3 DNA is TGTGCCAGCAGTTTACGGAGCTCCTACAATGAGCAGTTCTTC. It encodes CASSLRSSYNEQFF. The V gene is TRBV27, the J gene TRBJ2-1; no clear D gene. Between the trimmed V and J ends, which lost 2 bases and 0 bases, there was a span of 5 bases. Per germline, CDR1 MNHEY and CDR2 SMNVEV (reference sequence). CDR3 length: 14 residues.

The chain has TRBV27 and TRBJ2-7; D could derive from TRBD1 or TRBD2 (6 bases each). There are 13 residues in the CDR3. CDR1 and CDR2 (germline): MNHEY, SMNVEV (reference sequence). V was cut by 2 bases and J by 2 bases, with 7 bases left in between. In DNA form, the CDR3 reads TGTGCCAGCAGTTTAAGGGGGGCCTACGAGCAGTACTTC. It yields the protein CASSLRGAYEQYF.

The chain joins TRBV7-9 to TRBJ2-7; D possibly corresponds to TRBD1 (6 bases). The CDR3 length is 16 residues. CDR1 and CDR2 (germline): SEHNR, FQNEAQ (reference sequence). V gave up 0 bases and J gave up 2 bases, with 14 bases separating them. The CDR3 DNA sequence: TGTGCCAGCAGCTTAGCGGATTCCAGGGGTACCTACGAGCAGTACTTC. This gives the protein CASSLADSRGTYEQYF. The full variable domain, with the rest looked up from reference TRBV7-9 and TRBJ2-7, is DTGVSQNPRHKITKRGQNVTFRCDPISEHNRLYWYRQTLGQGPEFLTYFQNEAQLEKSRLLSDRFSAERPKGSFSTLEIQRTEQGDSAMYLCASSLADSRGTYEQYFGPGTRLTVT.